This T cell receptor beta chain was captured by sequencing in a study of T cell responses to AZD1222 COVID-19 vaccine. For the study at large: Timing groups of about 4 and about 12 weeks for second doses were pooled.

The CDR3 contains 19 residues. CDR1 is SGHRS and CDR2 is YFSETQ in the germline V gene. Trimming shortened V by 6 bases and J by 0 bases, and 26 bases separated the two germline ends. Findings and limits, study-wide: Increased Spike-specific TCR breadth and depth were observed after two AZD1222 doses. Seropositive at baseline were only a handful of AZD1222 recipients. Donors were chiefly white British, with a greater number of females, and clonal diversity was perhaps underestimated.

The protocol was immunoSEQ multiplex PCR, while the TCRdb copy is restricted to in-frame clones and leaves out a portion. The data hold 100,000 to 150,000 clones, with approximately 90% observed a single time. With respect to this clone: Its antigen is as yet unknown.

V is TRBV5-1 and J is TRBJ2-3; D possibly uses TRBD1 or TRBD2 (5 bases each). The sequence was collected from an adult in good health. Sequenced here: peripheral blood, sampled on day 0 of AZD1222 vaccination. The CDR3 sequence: CASTWGLGTPVGSTDTQYF. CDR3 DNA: TGCGCCAGCACTTGGGGATTAGGGACGCCCGTCGGGAGCACAGATACGCAGTATTTT.